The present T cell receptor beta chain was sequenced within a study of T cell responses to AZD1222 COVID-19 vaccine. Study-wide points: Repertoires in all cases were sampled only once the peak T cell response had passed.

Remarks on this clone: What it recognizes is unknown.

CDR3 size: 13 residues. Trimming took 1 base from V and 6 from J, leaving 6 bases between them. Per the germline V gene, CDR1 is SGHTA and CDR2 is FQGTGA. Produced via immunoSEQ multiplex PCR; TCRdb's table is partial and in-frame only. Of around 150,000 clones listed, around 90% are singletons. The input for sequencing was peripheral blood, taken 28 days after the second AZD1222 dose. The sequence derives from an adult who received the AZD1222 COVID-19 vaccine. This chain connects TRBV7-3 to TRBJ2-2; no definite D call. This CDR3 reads CASSLKEAGELFF. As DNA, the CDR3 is TGTGCCAGCAGCTTAAAGGAAGCCGGGGAGCTGTTTTTT.